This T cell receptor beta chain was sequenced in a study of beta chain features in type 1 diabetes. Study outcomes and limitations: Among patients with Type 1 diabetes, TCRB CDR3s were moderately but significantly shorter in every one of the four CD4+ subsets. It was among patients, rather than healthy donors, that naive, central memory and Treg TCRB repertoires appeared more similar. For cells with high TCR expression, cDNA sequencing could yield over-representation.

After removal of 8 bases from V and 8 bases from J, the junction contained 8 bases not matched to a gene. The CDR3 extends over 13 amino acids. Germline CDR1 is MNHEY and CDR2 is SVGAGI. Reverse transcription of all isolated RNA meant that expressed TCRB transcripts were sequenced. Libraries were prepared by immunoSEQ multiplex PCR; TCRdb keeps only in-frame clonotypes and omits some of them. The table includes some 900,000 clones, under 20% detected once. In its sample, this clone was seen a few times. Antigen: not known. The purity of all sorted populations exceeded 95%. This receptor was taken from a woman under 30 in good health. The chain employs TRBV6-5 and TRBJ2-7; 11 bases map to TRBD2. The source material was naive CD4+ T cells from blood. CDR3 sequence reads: CASGSASGRKQYF. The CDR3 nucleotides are TGTGCCAGCGGATCGGCTAGCGGGAGGAAGCAGTACTTC.